The rows below give T cell receptor beta chains drawn from one sample of a study of technical replicates of blood from a few donors. Sequenced by immunoSEQ multiplex PCR; TCRdb stores in-frame clones only, minus some. Here the sample spans tens of thousands of clones, approximately 94% being singletons. Sequences were obtained from T cells isolated from PBMCs. These receptors were obtained from a human donor in good health. The CDR3 runs from the conserved cysteine through the conserved F or W. Fields, in order: V gene, J gene, CDR3 length, clone size, D gene, CDR3 DNA, CDR3 protein. D genes are given only for firm matches. Only some rows state a clone size, as once, few, many or a class for expanded clones.

TRBV7-9	TRBJ2-1	15	.	TRBD2	TGTGCCAGCAGCTTCGGCGGGGGTTCCTACAATGAGCAGTTCTTC	CASSFGGGSYNEQFF
TRBV27	TRBJ2-7	14	medium-sized	.	TGTGCCAGCAGTTTATCTAGCGCCCCCTACGAGCAGTACTTC	CASSLSSAPYEQYF
TRBV28	TRBJ2-7	14	.	TRBD1	TGTGCCAGCAGCGGACAGGGGGCAACCTACGAGCAGTACTTC	CASSGQGATYEQYF
TRBV7-9	TRBJ2-7	15	.	.	TGTGCCAGCAGCTGGTCCGATGGGGCCACCTACGAGCAGTACTTC	CASSWSDGATYEQYF
TRBV4-2	TRBJ1-5	17	.	.	TGTGCCAGCAGCCAAGCGGCGGGGGAGGGAAGCAATCAGCCCCAGCATTTT	CASSQAAGEGSNQPQHF
TRBV2	TRBJ2-3	15	.	.	TGTGCCAGCACCAAAGATGGACAGAGCACAGATACGCAGTATTTT	CASTKDGQSTDTQYF
TRBV27	TRBJ1-2	18	.	TRBD1	TGTGCCAGCAGGACTCTCCCTGGGAGGACAGGGGGCGACTATGGCTACACCTTC	CASRTLPGRTGGDYGYTF
TRBV14	TRBJ1-2	14	.	TRBD1	TGTGCCAGCAGCCCCCGACAGGGAGGCTCTGGCTACACCTTC	CASSPRQGGSGYTF
TRBV6-5	TRBJ1-2	15	.	TRBD1	TGTGCCAGCAGCCCCCCGGGACAGGGTGGCTATGGCTACACCTTC	CASSPPGQGGYGYTF
TRBV19	TRBJ2-1	15	.	TRBD2	TGTGCCAGTAGTCCCCCGGGAAAAGCGGGATGGGAGCAGTTCTTC	CASSPPGKAGWEQFF
TRBV5-6	TRBJ2-3	17	.	TRBD2	TGTGCCAGCAGCTTGATCTTAGCGGGAGGCCTTATAGATACGCAGTATTTT	CASSLILAGGLIDTQYF
TRBV5-1	TRBJ2-5	14	.	.	TGCGCCAGCAGCCCTCAGGGAGGAGGGGAGACCCAGTACTTC	CASSPQGGGETQYF
TRBV28	TRBJ2-5	16	.	.	TGTGCCAGCAGTTTCCTAACATTCAAGCGGCAAGAGACCCAGTACTTC	CASSFLTFKRQETQYF
TRBV10-1	TRBJ2-3	16	.	TRBD2	TGCGCCAGCAGTGAAGTAGCGGGGGGGGGCACAGATACGCAGTATTTT	CASSEVAGGGTDTQYF
TRBV5-8	TRBJ2-7	15	.	.	TGTGCCAGCAGCTTGCGTCGGGTAAGCTCCTACGAGCAGTACTTC	CASSLRRVSSYEQYF
TRBV5-1	TRBJ2-3	16	few	TRBD2	TGCGCCAGCAGCTTGACCGGGACTAGCGGGGGCCATACGCAGTATTTT	CASSLTGTSGGHTQYF
TRBV5-1	TRBJ2-7	18	.	TRBD2	TGCGCCAGCAGCCCTCAATCCGGGACTAGCGGGATTATCGACGAGCAGTACTTC	CASSPQSGTSGIIDEQYF
TRBV4-1	TRBJ2-5	18	.	TRBD2	TGCGCCAGCAGCCAAGAGGTTTATGGCGGGGGTCTGCGAGAGACCCAGTACTTC	CASSQEVYGGGLRETQYF
TRBV2	TRBJ1-3	13	once	.	TGTGCCAGCGCGGGCCCGCCTATAAACACCATATATTTT	CASAGPPINTIYF
TRBV6-5	TRBJ2-4	14	.	.	TGTGCCAGCAGTTACGGACTAGCCAAAAACATTCAGTACTTC	CASSYGLAKNIQYF
TRBV5-1	TRBJ1-2	14	.	.	TGCGCCAGCAGCTACCAGGCCTCTAACTATGGCTACACCTTC	CASSYQASNYGYTF
TRBV6-5	TRBJ2-5	13	.	.	TGTGCCAGCAGCAACAGCTATCAAGAGACCCAGTACTTC	CASSNSYQETQYF
TRBV4-2	TRBJ1-3	16	.	.	TGTGCCAGCAGCCAAGCTTTCACCTACTCTGGAAACACCATATATTTT	CASSQAFTYSGNTIYF
TRBV5-1	TRBJ1-4	15	few	.	TGCGCCAGCAGCTTGCGGCAGGCAACTAATGAAAAACTGTTTTTT	CASSLRQATNEKLFF
TRBV2	TRBJ2-3	14	.	TRBD2	TGTGCCAGCAGTGAATGGGGGAGGGATGATACGCAGTATTTT	CASSEWGRDDTQYF
TRBV19	TRBJ2-2	16	.	TRBD1	TGTGCCAGTAGTATCTCCATCACAGGGGGAACCGGGGAGCTGTTTTTT	CASSISITGGTGELFF
TRBV6-6	TRBJ1-1	14	.	TRBD1	TGTGCCAGCAGTTACTCGAAGGGGGCCACTGAAGCTTTCTTT	CASSYSKGATEAFF
TRBV6-6	TRBJ2-6	15	.	.	TGTGCCAGCAGTTACCGCGAATCTGGGGCCAACGTCCTGACTTTC	CASSYRESGANVLTF
TRBV6-1	TRBJ1-1	13	.	.	TGTGCCAGCAGTGACAGGGTATTCTCTGAAGCTTTCTTT	CASSDRVFSEAFF
TRBV6-1	TRBJ2-1	14	.	TRBD1	TGTGCCAGCAGTGGCGACAGGGGGCGCGGGGAGCAGTTCTTC	CASSGDRGRGEQFF
TRBV4-2	TRBJ2-1	16	.	TRBD2	TGTGCCAGCAGCCACCCGTTCGGACTAGCGACAAATGAGCAGTTCTTC	CASSHPFGLATNEQFF
TRBV9	TRBJ2-1	15	.	.	TGTGCCAGCAGCGTAGCTTTGAACCCGGGCAATGAGCAGTTCTTC	CASSVALNPGNEQFF
TRBV7-9	TRBJ1-2	13	once	.	TGTGCTTTAGTTCGGGGAGGCGACTATGGCTACACCTTC	CALVRGGDYGYTF
TRBV28	TRBJ2-3	15	.	.	TGTGCCAGCAGTTTATCCTCCCTAAAGCGAGATACGCAGTATTTT	CASSLSSLKRDTQYF
TRBV7-2	TRBJ1-2	14	.	.	TGTGCCAGCAGCTTGGCCAGGTCTAACTATGGCTACACCTTC	CASSLARSNYGYTF
TRBV7-9	TRBJ1-1	14	.	TRBD1	TGTGCCAGCAGCAGACGGGACAGGACCCCTGAAGCTTTCTTT	CASSRRDRTPEAFF
TRBV6-5	TRBJ1-2	14	.	.	TGTGCCAGCAGTTACTCGAGCAGGGCCAATGGCTACACCTTC	CASSYSSRANGYTF
TRBV6-5	TRBJ1-2	16	.	.	TGTGCCAGCAGTTACTCCGTCGGACAGAGAAACTATGGCTACACCTTC	CASSYSVGQRNYGYTF
TRBV7-9	TRBJ1-3	13	.	.	TGTGCCAGCAGCAGCGAGAGGGGGAACACCATATATTTT	CASSSERGNTIYF
TRBV5-1	TRBJ1-3	14	.	.	TGCGCCAGCAGCTCCTCGTACTCTGGAAACACCATATATTTT	CASSSSYSGNTIYF
TRBV19	TRBJ1-1	15	.	TRBD1	TGTGCCAGTAGTATAGTACAGGGGGCCCCCGCTGAAGCTTTCTTT	CASSIVQGAPAEAFF
TRBV19	TRBJ1-4	15	.	.	TGTGCCAGTAGTATCCTCCAGGGTGGATATGAAAAACTGTTTTTT	CASSILQGGYEKLFF
TRBV12-5	TRBJ2-1	18	.	TRBD1	TGTGCTAGTGGTTTGCACCTGACAGGGAAGTTGTCCTACAATGAGCAGTTCTTC	CASGLHLTGKLSYNEQFF
TRBV5-1	TRBJ2-1	16	.	TRBD1	TGCGCCAGCAGTTCGACCGGGACAGGGGCGGGCAATGAGCAGTTCTTC	CASSSTGTGAGNEQFF
TRBV27	TRBJ2-3	16	.	TRBD2	TGTGCCAGCATCCCACCAGCGGGACGGCGCACAGATACGCAGTATTTT	CASIPPAGRRTDTQYF
TRBV6-5	TRBJ1-1	14	.	TRBD1	TGTGCCAGCAGACCCGGACAGGGGCACACTGAAGCTTTCTTT	CASRPGQGHTEAFF
TRBV5-6	TRBJ2-1	11	.	.	TGTGCCAGCAGCTTGGGCAGGGAGCAGTTCTTC	CASSLGREQFF
TRBV4-2	TRBJ2-2	17	.	.	TGTGCCAGCAGCCAGGAGGTCGGTGGGGTAGGCACCGGGGAGCTGTTTTTT	CASSQEVGGVGTGELFF
TRBV6-1	TRBJ2-7	13	.	.	TGTGCCAGCCTGTCAACAGGGCGTAAGAAGCAGTACTTC	CASLSTGRKKQYF
TRBV9	TRBJ2-2	18	.	TRBD2	TGTGCCAGCAGCCCACAGGTGGGGGCGGGGGGCTTCACCGGGGAGCTGTTTTTT	CASSPQVGAGGFTGELFF
TRBV9	TRBJ2-3	14	.	TRBD2	TGTGCCAGCAGCGCGGGGGGTAGCACAGATACGCAGTATTTT	CASSAGGSTDTQYF
TRBV30	TRBJ2-4	17	.	TRBD2	TGTGCCTGGAAAATCCCGGGACTAGCGGATACTAAAAACATTCAGTACTTC	CAWKIPGLADTKNIQYF
TRBV7-2	TRBJ2-3	15	.	.	TGTGCCAGCAGCGCAAGGGGTCCGACTGCAGGTACGCAGTATTTT	CASSARGPTAGTQYF
TRBV11-2	TRBJ2-4	17	.	TRBD1	TGTGCCAGCAGCTTATTTGGGACAGGGAGGGCCAAAAACATTCAGTACTTC	CASSLFGTGRAKNIQYF
TRBV6-1	TRBJ2-7	15	.	.	TGTGCCAGCAGCCAATCCCGGGACGGGGAGGACGAGCAGTACTTC	CASSQSRDGEDEQYF
TRBV11-2	TRBJ1-3	16	.	.	TGTGCCAGCAGCCTAGACCTACAGGGCTCTGGAAACACCATATATTTT	CASSLDLQGSGNTIYF
TRBV27	TRBJ2-1	16	.	TRBD1	TGTGCCAGCAGTTCGATAGGGACAGGAGCCCACAATGAGCAGTTCTTC	CASSSIGTGAHNEQFF
TRBV15	TRBJ1-5	14	.	.	TGTGCCACCAGCAGAGCGACAGATAATCAGCCCCAGCATTTT	CATSRATDNQPQHF
TRBV5-4	TRBJ2-3	15	.	.	TGTGCCAGCAGCTTGCCAGGGGTCAGGACAGATACGCAGTATTTT	CASSLPGVRTDTQYF
TRBV6-4	TRBJ2-3	14	.	.	TGTGCCAGCAGTGACTCGTGGGGGGCAGATACGCAGTATTTT	CASSDSWGADTQYF